In this sample, the clone carrying this TCR beta chain turned up a few times. Its antigen is undetermined. Unique molecular identifiers were incorporated into the prepared TCRbeta library. TCRdb passed the PCR reads through MiXCR, listing each CDR3 protein once. The sample lists around 600,000 distinct CDR3 sequences; more than 20% were seen once. This record belongs to a study of T-cell reconstitution after alpha-beta-depleted transplantation in children. V lost 5 bases to trimming and J lost 7 bases, with 17 bases between them. CDR1 and CDR2 (germline): LNHDA, SQIVND (reference sequence). This CDR3 is built from 15 residues. Regarding the study as a whole: The study reportedly traced alpha-beta T cells about two months after transplant to several hundred expanded graft clones. Newly produced T cells mostly provided counts and TCRbeta diversity after one year, as hyperexpanded clones declined. In some patients, recipient T cells and intrathymic progenitors surviving conditioning explained high day-60 diversity.

This receptor was obtained from a boy less than two years old who had a stem cell transplant for acute myeloid leukemia, so the T cells may come from the graft donor. The genes are TRBV19 and TRBJ1-4; the D is unclear. The material sequenced was PBMCs, mostly from graft donor cells, taken 360 days after TCRalphabeta/CD19-depleted stem cell transplant. The CDR3 reads CASSGGGQVFEKLFF. The CDR3 DNA follows: TGTGCCAGTAGTGGCGGCGGGCAGGTCTTTGAAAAACTGTTTTTT.